The rows below give T cell receptor beta chains drawn from one sample of a study of blood T cell repertoires in COVID-19. Produced via immunoSEQ multiplex PCR; TCRdb's table is partial and in-frame only. The top ten clones hold less than 20% of a sample with roughly 350,000 clones, about 92% of them seen once. The sample comprised PBMCs or T cells enriched from blood (not recorded which). Source of these receptors: a woman aged 25 to 39 who had recovered from COVID-19. Both conserved end residues are part of each CDR3. Fields, in order: CDR3 length, clone size, D gene, J gene, V gene, CDR3 protein, CDR3 DNA. A D gene is named only where the DNA matches it firmly. Only some rows state a clone size, as once, few, many or a class for expanded clones.

length: 15
size: NA
D: NA
J: TRBJ2-7
V: TRBV7-8
CDR3: CASSLTEAGAGEQYF
DNA: TGTGCCAGCAGCCTGACGGAAGCAGGGGCGGGCGAGCAGTACTTC

length: 14
size: NA
D: TRBD1
J: TRBJ1-1
V: TRBV27
CDR3: CASSLEGAGTEAFF
DNA: TGTGCCAGCAGTTTAGAGGGGGCGGGCACTGAAGCTTTCTTT

length: 15
size: NA
D: TRBD1
J: TRBJ1-2
V: TRBV6-5
CDR3: CASSSFTGGLDGYTF
DNA: TGTGCCAGCAGTTCCTTTACAGGGGGTTTGGATGGCTACACCTTC

length: 13
size: NA
D: TRBD1
J: TRBJ1-1
V: TRBV11-2
CDR3: CASHASGQVEAFF
DNA: TGTGCCAGCCACGCGTCCGGACAGGTTGAAGCTTTCTTT

length: 12
size: NA
D: NA
J: TRBJ2-5
V: TRBV5-1
CDR3: CASRQSQETQYF
DNA: TGCGCCAGTAGACAAAGCCAAGAGACCCAGTACTTC

length: 13
size: NA
D: NA
J: TRBJ1-1
V: TRBV5-1
CDR3: CASSPSTGTEAFF
DNA: TGCGCCAGCAGCCCGTCCACTGGCACTGAAGCTTTCTTT

length: 13
size: NA
D: NA
J: TRBJ2-7
V: TRBV19
CDR3: CASSSGEYYEQYF
DNA: TGTGCCAGTAGTAGCGGGGAATACTACGAGCAGTACTTC

length: 13
size: NA
D: NA
J: TRBJ2-1
V: TRBV7-3
CDR3: CASSFGVRNEQFF
DNA: TGTGCCAGCAGCTTCGGTGTGCGGAATGAGCAGTTCTTC

length: 13
size: few
D: TRBD1
J: TRBJ1-4
V: TRBV10-3
CDR3: CAISGTGFEKLFF
DNA: TGTGCCATCAGTGGGACAGGCTTTGAAAAACTGTTTTTT

length: 15
size: NA
D: TRBD2
J: TRBJ2-7
V: TRBV7-8
CDR3: CASSSPSGFLYEQYF
DNA: TGTGCCAGCAGCTCCCCTAGCGGGTTCCTCTACGAGCAGTACTTC